This record concerns one T cell receptor (beta chain) sequence. What it binds is not known. The entry originates in a study of cytomegalovirus exposure and HLA in healthy donors. Researchers ran the PCR with 60 Vbeta and 13 Jbeta primers. Source study methods: A later analysis counted about 80 million unique TCR beta chains, about 11 million shared. Repertoires were generated with immunoSEQ multiplex PCR, while TCRdb's copy carries only in-frame clones and drops some. The V and J calls and clone size are taken from that table; D and trimming were inferred from the DNA. The sample holds roughly 110,000 clones, around 77% seen once. V shed 2 bases and J shed 3 bases, with 13 bases lying between them. The CDR3 runs to 15 residues. Germline assignment: CDR1 SGHVS and CDR2 FQNEAQ. Study conclusions and caveats: Near-uniform donor sequencing depth was presumed by presence/absence analyses. The number of N-insertions in an Asian-associated ancestry cluster was reportedly below the roughly 660-donor mean in a later analysis.

This TCR derives from a woman aged 25 to 39 in good health and CMV-seropositive. Sequenced material: PBMCs. The chain is built from TRBV7-8 and TRBJ2-5; D perhaps matches TRBD1 (5 bases). CDR3 nucleotide sequence: TGTGCCAGCAGCTTATTTGCGCTCAGGGAAGAGACCCAGTACTTC. Its protein is CASSLFALREETQYF.